The 8 T cell receptor beta chains in this list originate from one sample, sequenced in a study of blood T cell repertoires in COVID-19. The method was immunoSEQ multiplex PCR; TCRdb's version includes in-frame clones alone and lacks a portion of them. In the table there are tens of thousands of clones, about 90% of which are singletons. The sample was peripheral blood. The origin of the receptors is a man older than 75 in a cohort sampled during active COVID-19.

About this clone: In the same sample, other DNA sequences code for this CDR3. The chain combines TRBV7-8 with TRBJ2-7; 12 bases are a match to TRBD2. V lost 1 base, J lost 2 bases, and 3 bases stayed unmatched. Germline lookup yields CDR1 SGHVS and CDR2 FQNEAQ. The CDR3 sequence is 16 residues long. The CDR3: CASSLGSSGGAYEQYF. The CDR3 DNA follows: TGTGCCAGCAGCTTAGGCTCTAGCGGGGGGGCCTACGAGCAGTACTTC.

The CDR3 reads CASSPRSGSAYEQYF. CDR3 bases: TGTGCCAGCAGCCCTCGTAGCGGGTCAGCCTACGAGCAGTACTTC. V usage is TRBV9 and J usage is TRBJ2-7; 7 bases fit TRBD2. Unmatched junction bases numbered 9, after V lost 4 bases and J lost 2 bases. Germline values: CDR1 SGDLS, CDR2 YYNGEE. CDR3 length: 15 residues.

The chain recombines TRBV7-3 with TRBJ2-3, with 9 bases fitting TRBD2. Losses at the gene ends were 4 bases for V and 0 bases for J; bases not matched to a gene: 2. CDR3 length: 15 amino acids. Germline-derived CDR1 and CDR2 are SGHTA and FQGTGA. For the CDR3, the DNA is TGTGCCAGCAGCTATAGCGGGAGAAGCACAGATACGCAGTATTTT. Its protein is CASSYSGRSTDTQYF.

V gene TRBV24-1 combines with J gene TRBJ1-5, with D possibly being TRBD1 (6 bases). The germline CDR1 and CDR2 sequences are KGHDR and SFDVKD. The germline V and J ends were trimmed by 5 bases and 7 bases, with 11 bases remaining between them. This CDR3 region has 13 residues. The CDR3: CATSGGLGQPQHF. CDR3 coding DNA: TGTGCCACCAGTGGGGGGCTCGGGCAGCCCCAGCATTTT.

The chain employs TRBV27 and TRBJ1-6, with a weak D call TRBD1 (6 bases). There are 15 residues in the CDR3. CDR1 MNHEY and CDR2 SMNVEV come from the germline V gene (reference sequence). Trimming removed 0 bases from V and 9 bases from J, with 12 bases in between. CDR3 sequence reads: CASSLSGGSSSPLHF. Here the CDR3 DNA reads TGTGCCAGCAGTTTATCAGGGGGAAGTTCTTCACCCCTCCACTTT.

This rearrangement joins TRBV14 to TRBJ1-6; D is perhaps TRBD1 (5 bases). The germline CDR1 and CDR2 sequences are SGHDN and FVKESK. The V and J ends lost 1 base and 7 bases respectively, with 17 bases between them. This CDR3 is built from 17 residues. CDR3 loop: CASSQGGGGVRNSPLHF. The CDR3 DNA is TGTGCCAGCAGCCAAGGTGGCGGGGGGGTGAGGAATTCACCCCTCCACTTT.

This clone was counted between two and nine times. J is TRBJ2-7 and V is TRBV30; D not certain. Trimming stripped 3 bases from V and 8 bases from J, with 11 bases between. The CDR3 sequence is 11 residues long. Germline V gene lookup returns CDR1 GTSNPN and CDR2 SVGIG (reference sequence). Here the CDR3 DNA reads TGTGCCTGGAGGCACAGCAGCCAGCAGTACTTC. Its translation is CAWRHSSQQYF.

The J gene is TRBJ2-5, the V gene TRBV9; no firm D call. V was shortened by 0 bases and J by 5 bases, with 5 bases between the two germline ends. Germline CDR1 is SGDLS and CDR2 is YYNGEE. The CDR3 has 12 amino acids. The CDR3 loop reads CASSVDSETQYF. In DNA form, the CDR3 reads TGTGCCAGCAGCGTAGATAGTGAGACCCAGTACTTC. The full variable domain, rest sourced from reference TRBV9 and TRBJ2-5, is DSGVTQTPKHLITATGQRVTLRCSPRSGDLSVYWYQQSLDQGLQFLIQYYNGEERAKGNILERFSAQQFPDLHSELNLSSLELGDSALYFCASSVDSETQYFGPGTRLLVL.